The next 24 T cell receptor beta chains were all read from a single sample in a study of T cells in Graves' hyperthyroidism and ophthalmopathy (dated by TCRdb to about 2019). The library was prepared using multiplex PCR. The data were produced on an Illumina HiSeq 2000. The TCR beta CDR3 regions were amplified from the RNA transcripts. A first-round RT-PCR of the TCR CDR3 used the HTBI primer set with the Qiagen OneStep RT-PCR kit. TCRdb passed the public sequencing reads through fastp at Q25 and MiXCR, retaining productive beta sequences. Rows merge per CDR3 protein into single entries with the most common DNA and genes. This sample gives about 360,000 distinct CDR3 sequences in total; about 19% of them show up just once. Around 4% of the sample is in the top ten clones. Sequences were obtained from blood. Source of these receptors: a woman between 18 and 29 years old with Graves' hyperthyroidism.

Ten or more counts support this clonotype. V is TRBV12-3 or TRBV12-4 and J is TRBJ1-5; tentative D call: TRBD1 (5 bases). Between the trimmed V and J ends, which lost 5 bases and 7 bases, there was a span of 21 bases. The CDR3 extends over 16 amino acids. The CDR3 loop is CASSPQQGGLGQPQHF. The CDR3 region has the DNA TGTGCCAGCAGTCCCCAGCAGGGCGGACTAGGGCAGCCCCAGCATTTT.

This clonotype has only a few counts. This rearrangement joins TRBV4-1 to TRBJ2-5, with 7 bases lining up with TRBD1. This CDR3 spans 16 amino acids. V lost 1 base and J lost 4; bases outside the gene matches: 9. Germline lookup yields CDR1 MGHRA and CDR2 YSYEKL. CDR3 DNA: TGCGCCAGCAGCCAAGCACCCCCGACAGGGCTAGAGACCCAGTACTTC. The encoded protein is CASSQAPPTGLETQYF.

The table lists this clonotype with many counts. The rearrangement joins TRBV12-3 or TRBV12-4 to TRBJ2-5; 7 nucleotides align to TRBD1. The CDR3 totals 14 residues. Unmatched junction bases numbered 5, after V lost 7 bases and J lost 0 bases. The CDR3 is CASTRTGYQETQYF. In DNA form, the CDR3 reads TGTGCCAGCACGCGGACAGGCTACCAAGAGACCCAGTACTTC.

V gene TRBV6-1 combines with J gene TRBJ1-1; D is possibly TRBD1 (5 bases). V shed 2 bases and J shed 4 bases, with 17 bases lying between them. Germline CDR1 reads MNHNS; CDR2 reads SASEGT. CDR3 length equals 16 residues. The CDR3 coding sequence is TGTGCCAGCAGTGAATGGGGACCCGGGATGGGCACTGAAGCTTTCTTT. Its translation is CASSEWGPGMGTEAFF.

The chain couples TRBV9 to TRBJ1-4; no clear D. This CDR3 is 15 amino acids long. Per germline, CDR1 SGDLS and CDR2 YYNGEE. With 0 bases removed from V and 7 bases from J, the gap between germline ends came to 13 bases. Here the CDR3 reads CASSVGEGSSEKLFF. DNA for the CDR3: TGTGCCAGCAGCGTAGGTGAGGGTAGTAGTGAAAAACTGTTTTTT.

This clonotype was recorded at least ten times. The genes are TRBV3-1 and TRBJ2-7; D call uncertain. V was shortened by 4 bases and J by 2 bases, with 12 bases between the two germline ends. Per the germline V gene, CDR1 is LGHDT and CDR2 is YNNKEL (reference sequence). The CDR3 spans 14 residues. CDR3 in amino acids: CASSRPRAPYEQYF. CDR3 coding DNA: TGTGCCAGCAGCCGCCCTCGGGCCCCCTACGAGCAGTACTTC.

The chain employs TRBV28 and TRBJ2-7, with 8 bases that match TRBD1. The length of the CDR3 is 16 residues. V was pared by 6 bases and J by 2 bases, with 12 bases of the junction left unmatched. Germline CDR1 and CDR2: MDHEN and SYDVKM. The chain's CDR3 is CASSIFTGGIAYEQYF. CDR3 nucleotide sequence: TGTGCCAGCAGCATTTTCACAGGGGGTATCGCCTACGAGCAGTACTTC.

This clonotype was found many times. The chain recombines TRBV19 with TRBJ2-7, with D unclear. This CDR3 has 13 amino acids. V shed 0 bases and J shed 6 bases, with 9 bases lying between them. CDR1 and CDR2 (germline): LNHDA, SQIVND (reference sequence). The CDR3, as DNA: TGTGCCAGTAGTATAGATCTCCTCGGCGAGCAGTACTTC. Residues: CASSIDLLGEQYF.

This rearrangement joins TRBV25-1 to TRBJ2-2; possible D gene TRBD1, 5 bases. The CDR3 sequence is 15 residues long. Trimming took off 3 bases at V and 4 bases at J, with 12 bases between the two ends. Germline lookup yields CDR1 MGHDK and CDR2 SYGVNS. In nucleotides, the CDR3 is TGTGCCAGCAGTGAGGGGCGGAGAGGCACCGGGGAGCTGTTTTTT. Amino acid sequence: CASSEGRRGTGELFF.

This clonotype was counted ten times or more. The chain has TRBV15 and TRBJ2-7; 10 nucleotides align to TRBD1. This CDR3 comprises 15 residues. Trimming took 7 bases from V and 2 from J; bases not matched to a gene: 8. The V gene's germline CDR1 is LNHNV and CDR2 YYDKDF (reference sequence). Here the CDR3 DNA reads TGTGCCACCAATTCACCGGGACAGGGGACCTACGAGCAGTACTTC. Amino acids: CATNSPGQGTYEQYF.

This clonotype was detected many times. The V call is TRBV27, the J call TRBJ2-7; TRBD2 aligns across 8 bases. From germline, CDR1 is MNHEY and CDR2 SMNVEV (reference sequence). The CDR3 extends over 15 amino acids. The V and J ends lost 5 bases and 0 bases, in that order; junction bases with no gene match: 6. DNA of the CDR3: TGTGCCAGCAGTGGTAGCGGGGCGCTCTCCTACGAGCAGTACTTC. Its translation: CASSGSGALSYEQYF.

There are a few counts of this clonotype. The chain uses TRBV30 and TRBJ2-7, with no clear D. The CDR3 loop spans 15 amino acids. Germline values: CDR1 GTSNPN, CDR2 SVGIG (reference sequence). V was cut by 0 bases and J by 2 bases, with 14 bases left in between. The CDR3 DNA is TGTGCCTGGAGTGTACTAAGGCAGAAACCCTACGAGCAGTACTTC. Amino acid sequence: CAWSVLRQKPYEQYF.

This clonotype was seen many times. The chain employs TRBV20-1 and TRBJ2-7; D is ambiguous. Germline V gene lookup returns CDR1 DFQATT and CDR2 SNEGSKA (reference sequence). Trimming stripped 0 bases from V and 7 bases from J, with 4 bases between. The CDR3 consists of 10 residues. The CDR3 loop reads CSARDGEQYF. CDR3 DNA: TGCAGTGCTAGAGATGGAGAGCAGTACTTC.

This clonotype was recorded at least ten times. This rearrangement joins TRBV20-1 to TRBJ2-7; D remains unclear. There are 15 residues in the CDR3. The germline V and J ends were trimmed by 2 bases and 4 bases, with 18 bases remaining between them. Germline CDR1 is DFQATT and CDR2 is SNEGSKA (reference sequence). DNA of the CDR3: TGCAGTGCTAGATTCCTAGGATTCGCCCATTACGAGCAGTACTTC. Translation gives CSARFLGFAHYEQYF.

This clonotype appeared many times. V is TRBV20-1 and J is TRBJ1-5; 9 nucleotides align to TRBD1. The CDR3 consists of 18 residues. Germline CDR1 and CDR2: DFQATT and SNEGSKA (reference sequence). J was trimmed by 1 base and V by 7 bases; bases with no gene match: 17. CDR3 sequence reads: CSVQTPRGQGRSNQPQHF. Here the CDR3 DNA reads TGCAGTGTTCAAACTCCCCGGGGACAGGGACGGAGCAATCAGCCCCAGCATTTT.

To note about this clonotype: A much larger clone differs from this one at a single base, so this may be a read error. The chain carries TRBV5-1 and TRBJ1-5, with D unresolved. The CDR3 extends over 13 amino acids. Germline V gene data show CDR1 as SGHRS and CDR2 as YFSETQ. As DNA, the CDR3 is TGCGTCAGCAGCCGCTGGGGTCATCAGCCCCAGCATTTT. Translation gives CVSSRWGHQPQHF.

The chain uses TRBV5-1 and TRBJ1-2; possible D gene TRBD1, 6 bases. CDR3 length: 15 residues. The germline V gene encodes CDR1 SGHRS and CDR2 YFSETQ. Trimming removed 0 bases from V and 6 bases from J, with 15 bases in between. As DNA, the CDR3 is TGCGCCAGCAGCTTGGCCGGGGCCCAGGGGAATGGCTACACCTTC. It encodes CASSLAGAQGNGYTF.

This clonotype was seen many times. This chain connects TRBV2 to TRBJ1-5, with 7 bases matching TRBD1. CDR3 length equals 14 residues. Germline V gene data show CDR1 as SNHLY and CDR2 as FYNNEI. V shed 3 bases, J shed 4 bases, and the junction held 3 bases outside the gene matches. CDR3 sequence reads: CASSETDRNQPQHF. In nucleotides, the CDR3 is TGTGCCAGCAGTGAGACGGACAGGAATCAGCCCCAGCATTTT.

The table lists this clonotype with many counts. The rearrangement links TRBV11-2 to TRBJ1-3; D might be TRBD1 (5 bases). CDR1 is SGHAT and CDR2 is FQNNGV in the germline V gene. Trimming took off 4 bases at V and 2 bases at J, with 18 bases between the two ends. This CDR3 has 17 residues. DNA for the CDR3: TGTGCCAGCAGCTCCCAGGTCAGGGAAGGGGCTGGAAACACCATATATTTT. This codes for CASSSQVREGAGNTIYF.

This clonotype was found many times. The V call is TRBV10-1, the J call TRBJ2-2, with unresolved D. CDR1 and CDR2 (germline): WNHNN, SYGVQD (reference sequence). V dropped 6 bases and J dropped 2 bases, with 10 bases sitting between them. The CDR3 spans 14 residues. CDR3 bases: TGCGCCAGCAGAGAAGATGTAAACACCGGGGAGCTGTTTTTT. It codes for CASREDVNTGELFF.

This clonotype was observed many times. The chain couples TRBV18 to TRBJ1-1, with 11 positions matching TRBD1. Trimming cost V 3 bases and J 4 bases; bases outside gene matches: 7. Germline V gene sequence: CDR1 KGHSH, CDR2 LQKENI. This CDR3 is 16 amino acids long. This CDR3 is CASSPGTGGVGTEAFF. The CDR3, as DNA: TGTGCCAGCTCACCCGGGACAGGGGGGGTTGGCACTGAAGCTTTCTTT.

This clonotype was seen once. The conserved final phenylalanine or tryptophan is absent from the CDR3, which likely points to a read error. DNA of the CDR3: TGTGCCAGCAGCCAGGACACCGGGACAGGGTCGGCCGGGGAGCTGTTTGTT. Translating it yields CASSQDTGTGSAGELFV. The rearrangement joins TRBV11-2 to TRBJ2-2; 9 bases are a match to TRBD1. This CDR3 is built from 17 residues. In germline, CDR1 is SGHAT, CDR2 FQNNGV. Losses at the gene ends were 5 bases for V and 6 bases for J; bases not matched to a gene: 13.

The chain couples TRBV20-1 to TRBJ2-7; D remains ambiguous. This CDR3 has 11 residues. Trimming pared 2 bases from V and 3 bases from J, leaving 5 bases between. Per germline, CDR1 DFQATT and CDR2 SNEGSKA (reference sequence). The CDR3 is CSARLGYEQYF. The CDR3 DNA is TGCAGTGCTAGATTGGGCTACGAGCAGTACTTC.

Ten or more counts support this clonotype. The chain uses TRBV6-5 and TRBJ2-7, with unresolved D. Trimming removed 6 bases at V and 5 bases at J, with 8 bases between. Germline loops: CDR1 MNHEY, CDR2 SVGAGI. The CDR3 is 11 amino acids. Written as DNA, the CDR3 is TGTGCCAGCAGGTTGACGGACGAGCAGTACTTC. Amino acid sequence: CASRLTDEQYF.